This is a list of T cell receptor beta chains from one sample in a study of blood T cell repertoires in COVID-19. Here immunoSEQ multiplex PCR was the method, and the copy in TCRdb shows in-frame clones only, minus some. The table records about 210,000 clones, 87% of them present only once. Specimen: PBMCs or T cells enriched from blood (not recorded which). Receptor source: a man younger than 35 with acute COVID-19. The CDR3 runs from the conserved cysteine through the conserved F or W. A D gene is named only where the DNA matches it firmly. A row's size may be missing; if present it is once, few, many or a size class.

size	V	D	J	CDR3	DNA
NA	TRBV28	NA	TRBJ2-1	CASTGGAIYNEQFF	TGTGCCAGTACGGGCGGGGCTATCTACAATGAGCAGTTCTTC
NA	TRBV2	TRBD2	TRBJ2-3	CASSVPAGGIDTQYF	TGTGCCAGCAGTGTTCCAGCGGGAGGAATAGATACGCAGTATTTT
NA	TRBV25-1	TRBD1	TRBJ2-5	CASSDPGWTGEETQYF	TGTGCCAGCAGTGATCCAGGGTGGACAGGGGAAGAGACCCAGTACTTC
NA	TRBV7-9	NA	TRBJ2-1	CASSLFGPAGNEQFF	TGTGCCAGCAGCCTCTTCGGCCCGGCGGGCAATGAGCAGTTCTTC
NA	TRBV30	NA	TRBJ2-2	CAWMAGWDTGELFF	TGTGCCTGGATGGCGGGATGGGACACCGGGGAGCTGTTTTTT
NA	TRBV11-2	NA	TRBJ1-1	CASSLDPQRRHTEAFF	TGTGCCAGCAGCTTAGATCCCCAGAGGCGACACACTGAAGCTTTCTTT
NA	TRBV25-1	TRBD1	TRBJ1-4	CASSDPPGQGEKLFF	TGTGCCAGCAGTGATCCACCGGGACAGGGCGAAAAACTGTTTTTT
once	TRBV13	NA	TRBJ2-1	CASSLQQASVLYNEQFF	TGTGCCAGCAGCCTTCAACAAGCTAGCGTACTATACAATGAGCAGTTCTTC
NA	TRBV25-1	NA	TRBJ2-4	CASSDGVAKNIQYF	TGTGCCAGCAGTGACGGGGTTGCCAAAAACATTCAGTACTTC
NA	TRBV27	TRBD2	TRBJ2-5	CASSFRGREGTQYF	TGTGCCAGCAGCTTTAGAGGGAGGGAAGGGACCCAGTACTTC
NA	TRBV19	NA	TRBJ1-5	CASSPTDSNQPQHF	TGTGCCAGTAGTCCAACAGATAGCAATCAGCCCCAGCATTTT
NA	TRBV4-1	TRBD1	TRBJ2-7	CASSQPGQGIYEQYF	TGCGCCAGCAGCCAACCGGGACAGGGCATCTACGAGCAGTACTTC
once	TRBV27	TRBD2	TRBJ2-5	CASSSILAGDGETQYF	TGTGCCAGCAGTTCCATATTAGCGGGAGATGGGGAGACCCAGTACTTC
NA	TRBV5-1	NA	TRBJ2-3	CASSNTGSTDTQYF	TGCGCCAGCAGTAACACAGGGAGCACAGATACGCAGTATTTT
once	TRBV10-2	NA	TRBJ2-7	CASVSVTDYEQYF	TGCGCCAGCGTGTCTGTCACTGATTACGAGCAGTACTTC
few	TRBV28	TRBD1	TRBJ1-1	CASSSPGQGLMAEAFF	TGTGCCAGCAGTTCACCCGGACAGGGTTTGATGGCTGAAGCTTTCTTT
NA	TRBV3-1/TRBV3-2	NA	TRBJ1-1	CASSQADNEAFF	TGTGCCAGCAGCCAAGCGGACAATGAAGCTTTCTTT
NA	TRBV19	NA	TRBJ2-3	CASKGLAASDTQYF	TGTGCCAGCAAGGGACTCGCAGCTTCAGATACGCAGTATTTT
NA	TRBV24-1	TRBD1	TRBJ2-4	CATSDPRQGAAKNIQYF	TGTGCCACCAGTGACCCTAGACAGGGAGCGGCCAAAAACATTCAGTACTTC
once	TRBV7-6	NA	TRBJ2-1	CASSHIAIGYNEQFF	TGTGCCAGCAGCCATATAGCTATCGGTTACAATGAGCAGTTCTTC
NA	TRBV5-1	TRBD2	TRBJ2-1	CASSFQADNGLAGGNEQFF	TGCGCCAGCAGCTTCCAAGCTGATAACGGACTAGCGGGAGGCAACGAGCAGTTCTTC
NA	TRBV7-9	NA	TRBJ2-3	CASSLGSGDKLEHF	TGTGCCAGCAGCTTAGGGTCAGGGGACAAGCTAGAGCATTTT
once	TRBV28	NA	TRBJ2-7	CASSLPEDAYEQYF	TGTGCCAGCAGTTTACCGGAGGACGCCTACGAGCAGTACTTC
NA	TRBV5-1	TRBD2	TRBJ2-3	CASSLQTSGSWRNTDTQYF	TGCGCCAGCAGCTTGCAGACTAGCGGGAGTTGGCGGAACACAGATACGCAGTATTTT
NA	TRBV11-2	NA	TRBJ2-3	CASSRAASVVPGGDTQYF	TGTGCCAGCAGCCGGGCCGCTAGCGTTGTACCAGGAGGGGATACGCAGTATTTT
NA	TRBV7-7	TRBD1	TRBJ2-5	CASSSNPDRGETQYF	TGTGCTAGCAGCTCCAACCCGGACAGGGGAGAGACCCAGTACTTC
NA	TRBV5-1	TRBD2	TRBJ2-1	CASSFLAGPNNEQFF	TGCGCCAGCAGCTTTCTAGCGGGGCCCAACAATGAGCAGTTCTTC
few	TRBV10-3	TRBD2	TRBJ2-7	CAITAGGSAYEQYF	TGTGCCATCACTGCGGGAGGTTCCGCCTACGAGCAGTACTTC
few	TRBV5-1	NA	TRBJ2-1	CASSLQGRVPYNEQFF	TGCGCCAGCAGCTTACAGGGTAGGGTTCCCTACAATGAGCAGTTCTTC
NA	TRBV10-3	NA	TRBJ2-5	CAISERETQYF	TGTGCCATCAGTGAACGGGAGACCCAGTACTTC
once	TRBV5-1	TRBD1	TRBJ1-4	CASSRTGGNEKLFF	TGCGCCAGCTCTAGGACAGGGGGTAATGAAAAACTGTTTTTT
NA	TRBV7-8	NA	TRBJ2-1	CASSLGGGRNNEQFF	TGTGCCAGCAGCTTAGGAGGTGGTAGAAACAATGAGCAGTTCTTC
NA	TRBV5-1	NA	TRBJ2-3	CASSLARDSQAGVAQYF	TGCGCCAGCAGCTTAGCTCGGGACAGCCAAGCGGGAGTGGCGCAGTATTTT
NA	TRBV28	TRBD2	TRBJ2-7	CASSSGLAGYYEQYF	TGTGCCAGCAGTTCGGGACTAGCGGGATACTACGAGCAGTACTTC
NA	TRBV6-1	NA	TRBJ2-3	CASSEQVPDTQYF	TGTGCCAGCAGTGAGCAGGTCCCGGATACGCAGTATTTT
NA	TRBV5-4	NA	TRBJ1-3	CASSFQLADSGNTIYF	TGTGCCAGCAGCTTCCAGTTAGCGGACTCTGGAAACACCATATATTTT
few	TRBV30	TRBD1	TRBJ1-6	CAWSVLSRGDSPLHF	TGTGCCTGGAGTGTACTGTCCAGGGGGGATTCACCCCTCCACTTT